This T cell receptor (beta chain) was profiled in a study of neoadjuvant anti-PD-1 for oral cavity cancer. Study context: Patients mostly received three to four biweekly nivolumab doses at 3 mg/kg before surgery. Study-level results: Each response group had just a few patients in TCR analyses.

The J segment lost 0 bases and the V segment lost 3 bases, leaving 9 bases of the junction unmatched. Looked up from germline, CDR1 is SGHTS and CDR2 is YDEGEE. The CDR3 sequence is 17 residues long. Indicated time point: after neoadjuvant nivolumab, at surgical resection. These newly diagnosed stage II-IVA oral cavity squamous cell carcinoma patients had no prior systemic or radiation treatment. The patients had HPV-negative, locally advanced oral cavity squamous cell carcinoma. Here immunoSEQ multiplex PCR was the method, and the copy in TCRdb shows in-frame clones only, minus some. The top ten clones hold roughly 16% of a sample with about 37,000 clones, roughly two fifths of them seen once. This clone was seen a few times. Its antigen is undetermined.

The specimen was tumor tissue, collected after nivolumab (anti-PD-1) treatment. This chain joins TRBV5-8 and TRBJ2-1; TRBD2 agrees at 7 bases. The clonotype originates from a person between 40 and 80 years old with oral cavity squamous cell carcinoma. DNA for the CDR3: TGTGCCAGCAGCTCTACTGGGGGGGGGAGCTCCTACAATGAGCAGTTCTTC. This sequence encodes CASSSTGGGSSYNEQFF.